These 25 T cell receptor beta chains were all obtained from the same sample, sequenced in a study of shared clonotypes between healthy human individuals. TCRdb keeps only in-frame clones here, not all; method: immunoSEQ multiplex PCR. There are over 700,000 clones in the sample; 55% to 75% occur only once, and approximately 2% lies in the top ten. Sequencing used memory CD4+ T cells sorted from blood. The subset denotes: CD45RA-negative fraction. Source of these receptors: a woman in her 30s in good health.

This chain connects TRBV25-1 to TRBJ1-1; D call uncertain. V was trimmed by 3 bases and J by 1 base, leaving 6 bases between them. CDR3 length equals 13 residues. CDR1 is MGHDK, CDR2 SYGVNS, per germline. The CDR3 nucleotides are TGTGCCAGCAGTGATGGTGCGAACACTGAAGCTTTCTTT. Its protein is CASSDGANTEAFF.

The chain links TRBV19 to TRBJ2-1; unclear D gene. CDR3 size: 14 residues. Germline loops: CDR1 LNHDA, CDR2 SQIVND (reference sequence). V shed 5 bases and J shed 4 bases, with 12 bases lying between them. CDR3 in DNA: TGTGCCAGTAGTCCGTGGACGGATTACAATGAGCAGTTCTTC. Translated, it gives CASSPWTDYNEQFF.

This sequence joins TRBV14 and TRBJ1-5; D unclear. This CDR3 comprises 16 residues. V was clipped by 2 bases and J by 0 bases, with 11 bases between them. Germline-derived CDR1 and CDR2 are SGHDN and FVKESK. The CDR3 reads CASSQPPEGSNQPQHF. The CDR3 bases are TGTGCCAGCAGCCAACCCCCCGAGGGTAGCAATCAGCCCCAGCATTTT.

The sample holds one count of this clone. The rearrangement uses TRBV28 and TRBJ1-5; 9 bases agree with TRBD1. Germline V CDR1 and CDR2: MDHEN, SYDVKM. V shed 1 base, J shed 7 bases, and the junction held 14 bases outside the gene matches. CDR3 length: 18 amino acids. The CDR3 sequence: CASSLSHLRDRVRQPQHF. The CDR3 DNA is TGTGCCAGCAGTTTATCTCACCTCCGGGACAGGGTGAGGCAGCCCCAGCATTTT. The entire variable domain, with the rest obtained from reference TRBV28 and TRBJ1-5, is as follows: DVKVTQSSRYLVKRTGEKVFLECVQDMDHENMFWYRQDPGLGLRLIYFSYDVKMKEKGDIPEGYSVSREKKERFSLILESASTNQTSMYLCASSLSHLRDRVRQPQHFGDGTRLSIL.

CDR3 DNA sequence: TGCGCCAGCAGACAAACAGGGGGAGATTGGTATGGCTACACCTTC. Amino acid sequence: CASRQTGGDWYGYTF. The V gene is TRBV5-1, the J gene TRBJ1-2; TRBD1 agrees at 8 bases. With V trimmed by 5 bases and J by 5 bases, 11 bases remained unmatched. There are 15 residues in the CDR3. Germline CDR1 is SGHRS and CDR2 is YFSETQ.

This clone was detected a few times. The chain combines TRBV7-9 with TRBJ2-3, with a weak D call TRBD2 (5 bases). Per germline, CDR1 SEHNR and CDR2 FQNEAQ (reference sequence). V was trimmed by 5 bases and J by 3 bases, leaving 21 bases between them. The CDR3 contains 17 residues. The CDR3 protein is CASSAGLTPFGTDTQYF. In nucleotides, the CDR3 is TGTGCCAGCAGCGCCGGACTTACCCCTTTTGGGACAGATACGCAGTATTTT.

J is TRBJ2-7 and V is TRBV4-2; D remains ambiguous. This CDR3 has 14 residues. V shed 1 base and J shed 3 bases, with 10 bases lying between them. The germline V gene encodes CDR1 LGHNA and CDR2 YNFKEQ. For the CDR3, the DNA is TGTGCCAGCAGCCAAGGTCTCAGGAGCTACGAGCAGTACTTC. This codes for CASSQGLRSYEQYF.

The V gene is TRBV5-1, the J gene TRBJ1-1; D gene uncertain. Trimming shortened V by 2 bases and J by 3 bases, and 11 bases separated the two germline ends. The germline V gene has CDR1 SGHRS and CDR2 YFSETQ. The CDR3 has 14 residues. The CDR3, as DNA: TGCGCCAGCAGCTTTCAAGATTCCTACACTGAAGCTTTCTTT. Its protein is CASSFQDSYTEAFF.

The chain has TRBV11-2 and TRBJ2-1, with TRBD2 matching over 8 bases. The CDR3 extends over 17 amino acids. V shed 4 bases, J shed 1 base, and the junction held 9 bases outside the gene matches. Germline assignment: CDR1 SGHAT and CDR2 FQNNGV. The CDR3 sequence: CASSSQPSGWSYNEQFF. The CDR3 DNA reads TGTGCCAGCAGCTCCCAACCTAGCGGGTGGTCCTACAATGAGCAGTTCTTC.

The V gene is TRBV5-5, the J gene TRBJ2-2; the match to TRBD2 covers 8 bases. Trimming removed 4 bases from V and 5 bases from J; junction bases left unmatched: 7. Germline-derived CDR1 and CDR2 are SGHKS and YYEKEE (reference sequence). The CDR3 extends over 15 amino acids. The CDR3 protein is CASSPHGGDTGELFF. The CDR3 bases are TGTGCCAGCAGCCCCCACGGGGGGGATACCGGGGAGCTGTTTTTT.

This clone showed up just once. This chain joins TRBV14 and TRBJ1-2; D call uncertain. Trimming stripped 8 bases from V and 8 bases from J, with 27 bases between. The CDR3 has 16 amino acids. Germline assignment: CDR1 SGHDN and CDR2 FVKESK. CDR3 sequence reads: CASSRSRVPVTEGYTF. The CDR3 bases are TGTGCCAGCTCGCGGAGCCGGGTCCCTGTTACGGAAGGCTACACCTTC.

As for this clone: Other DNA sequences in this sample translate to the same CDR3. The chain combines TRBV7-9 with TRBJ2-1, with TRBD2 matching over 11 bases. Germline V gives CDR1 SEHNR, CDR2 FQNEAQ (reference sequence). With V trimmed by 4 bases and J by 0 bases, 2 bases remained unmatched. CDR3 length: 16 residues. The CDR3 coding sequence is TGTGCCAGCAGCTCAGGACTAGCGGGCTCCTACAATGAGCAGTTCTTC. Translation: CASSSGLAGSYNEQFF.

The chain uses TRBV4-1 and TRBJ1-4; maybe TRBD1 (6 bases). This CDR3 contains 16 residues. The germline V gene encodes CDR1 MGHRA and CDR2 YSYEKL. V dropped 1 base and J dropped 8 bases, with 17 bases sitting between them. The DNA for the CDR3 is TGCGCCAGCAGCCAAGGGGACACCACTATAGACGAAAAACTGTTTTTT. Protein: CASSQGDTTIDEKLFF.

This chain links TRBV6-1 with TRBJ2-4; either TRBD1 or TRBD2 may supply D (6 bases each). CDR3 size: 14 residues. The ends were cut back, 6 bases at V and 3 bases at J, with 12 bases in the middle. Per the germline V gene, CDR1 is MNHNS and CDR2 is SASEGT. The CDR3 reads CASREGGDKNIQYF. In DNA, the CDR3 is TGTGCCAGCAGGGAGGGGGGAGACAAAAACATTCAGTACTTC.

This clone came up a few times. The J gene is TRBJ2-1, the V gene TRBV10-3; 8 bases line up with TRBD2. Trimming cost V 8 bases and J 6 bases; bases outside gene matches: 3. CDR3 length equals 12 residues. Germline lookup yields CDR1 ENHRY and CDR2 SYGVKD. The CDR3 spells CAISSGGNEQFF. CDR3 nucleotides: TGTGCCATCTCCAGCGGGGGCAATGAGCAGTTCTTC.

The chain joins TRBV19 to TRBJ1-2; possible D gene TRBD1, 5 bases. V lost 2 bases to trimming and J lost 6 bases, with 13 bases between them. CDR1 and CDR2 from the germline V gene are LNHDA and SQIVND (reference sequence). The CDR3 is 14 residues long. The CDR3 is CASSIQMGGHGYTF. In nucleotides, the CDR3 is TGTGCCAGTAGTATACAGATGGGGGGACATGGCTACACCTTC.

The chain couples TRBV9 to TRBJ2-2; 9 nucleotides match TRBD2. Germline trimming cut 4 bases from V and 5 bases from J; bases unmatched to any gene: 6. CDR1 is SGDLS and CDR2 is YYNGEE in the germline V gene. This CDR3 region has 15 residues. CDR3 sequence reads: CASSSGTSRTGELFF. In nucleotides, the CDR3 is TGTGCCAGCAGCTCGGGGACTAGCAGAACCGGGGAGCTGTTTTTT.

This clone was detected a few times. Other DNA sequences in this sample translate to the same CDR3. The V and J genes are TRBV6-4 and TRBJ2-2, with unresolved D. Looked up from germline, CDR1 is MRHNA and CDR2 is SNTAGT. This CDR3 has 13 residues. Trimming took off 3 bases at V and 2 bases at J, with 4 bases between the two ends. CDR3 sequence reads: CASSETNTGELFF. CDR3 in DNA: TGTGCCAGCAGTGAGACAAACACCGGGGAGCTGTTTTTT.

The chain joins TRBV5-1 to TRBJ2-1; 8 bases agree with TRBD2. The germline gives CDR1 SGHRS, CDR2 YFSETQ. The CDR3 extends over 14 amino acids. V gave up 0 bases and J gave up 7 bases; unmatched junction bases: 3. The CDR3 reads CASSLVTSGNEQFF. DNA of the CDR3: TGCGCCAGCAGCTTGGTTACTAGCGGAAATGAGCAGTTCTTC.

This clone was counted between two and nine times. The CDR3 region is CASSPPRTDTQYF. The CDR3 DNA reads TGTGCCAGCAGTCCCCCTCGCACAGATACGCAGTATTTT. The chain carries TRBV6-6 and TRBJ2-3; the D is unclear. Germline loops: CDR1 MNHNY, CDR2 SVGAGI (reference sequence). The V gene lost 5 bases and the J gene lost 1 base, with 7 bases spanning the gap. There are 13 residues in the CDR3.

This clone was found once. V and J are TRBV29-1 and TRBJ2-5, with a tentative D call TRBD2 (6 bases). This CDR3 is built from 14 residues. V was cut by 2 bases and J by 2 bases, with 12 bases left in between. The germline CDR1 and CDR2 sequences are SQVTM and ANQGSEA. CDR3 residues: CSVEPASEQETQYF. CDR3 in DNA: TGCAGCGTTGAACCTGCTAGCGAACAAGAGACCCAGTACTTC.

The V call is TRBV7-9, the J call TRBJ2-3; 8 bases fit TRBD1. Germline CDR1 is SEHNR and CDR2 is FQNEAQ (reference sequence). The CDR3 is 13 amino acids. V shed 4 bases, J shed 8 bases, and the junction held 5 bases outside the gene matches. The CDR3 nucleotides read TGTGCCAGCAGCTCCGGGACAGGCGGTACGCAGTATTTT. Amino acid sequence: CASSSGTGGTQYF.

This rearrangement joins TRBV7-2 to TRBJ2-1; D remains ambiguous. The CDR3 is 16 amino acids. Germline CDR1 SGHTA, CDR2 FQGNSA. Trimming shortened V by 2 bases and J by 0 bases, and 11 bases separated the two germline ends. The CDR3, as DNA: TGTGCCAGCAGCTTAACGACCCTCAGCTCCTACAATGAGCAGTTCTTC. It encodes CASSLTTLSSYNEQFF.

This clone was counted once. This chain connects TRBV9 to TRBJ2-1; no firm D call. The length of the CDR3 is 15 residues. The germline V gene has CDR1 SGDLS and CDR2 YYNGEE. Trimming took off 0 bases at V and 10 bases at J, with 17 bases between the two ends. The CDR3 protein is CASSVATWVGGEQFF. CDR3 DNA sequence: TGTGCCAGCAGCGTAGCTACGTGGGTCGGTGGGGAGCAGTTCTTC.

The chain uses TRBV30 and TRBJ2-2; D could derive from TRBD1 or TRBD2 (5 bases each). Deletions cut 7 bases from V and 3 bases from J, with 12 bases between. Germline V lookup: CDR1 GTSNPN, CDR2 SVGIG (reference sequence). The CDR3 runs 13 residues. The CDR3 DNA is TGTGCCTCGCGTGGGGGTGACACCGGGGAGCTGTTTTTT. Its translation: CASRGGDTGELFF. The full variable domain, completed using reference TRBV30 and TRBJ2-2, is SQTIHQWPATLVQPVGSPLSLECTVEGTSNPNLYWYRQAAGRGLQLLFYSVGIGQISSEVPQNLSASRPQDRQFILSSKKLLLSDSGFYLCASRGGDTGELFFGEGSRLTVL.